Below are 26 T cell receptor beta chains sequenced from a single sample in a study of shared clonotypes between healthy human individuals. TCRdb's copy holds only in-frame clones and misses some; the assay was immunoSEQ multiplex PCR. The data show more than 2,000,000 clones, with over 85% seen just once and about 0.39% held by the top ten. Sequenced input: naive CD4+ T cells from PBMCs. Subset indicated: CD45RA+ positively selected. These receptors all come from a man aged 18 to 29 in good health. Some clones in this sample may be carry-over from other donors' samples.

V usage is TRBV5-1 and J usage is TRBJ2-1, with TRBD2 identical over 13 bases. Germline values: CDR1 SGHRS, CDR2 YFSETQ. The CDR3 runs 20 residues. V dropped 4 bases and J dropped 1; count of bases not matched to a gene: 14. This CDR3 is CASSGEIGTSGTGSYNEQFF. The CDR3 bases are TGCGCCAGCAGCGGGGAGATTGGGACTAGCGGGACGGGTTCCTACAATGAGCAGTTCTTC.

The chain uses TRBV28 and TRBJ2-1; 10 bases line up with TRBD2. J lost 1 base, V lost 7 bases, and 4 bases had no gene match. CDR1 and CDR2 (germline): MDHEN, SYDVKM. The CDR3 runs to 15 residues. This chain's CDR3 is CASTKREGSYNEQFF. CDR3 coding DNA: TGTGCCAGCACTAAGCGGGAGGGGTCCTACAATGAGCAGTTCTTC.

The chain combines TRBV11-2 with TRBJ2-4; D perhaps matches TRBD2 (6 bases). Germline V gene sequence: CDR1 SGHAT, CDR2 FQNNGV. CDR3 length equals 19 residues. V lost 5 bases, J lost 7 bases, and 30 bases lay in between. The CDR3 region has the DNA TGTGCCAGCAGCCCCATTAGGCCCTCAGGAGGGTCAATAGCCAACATTCAGTACTTC. Translated, it gives CASSPIRPSGGSIANIQYF.

The rearrangement uses TRBV7-2 and TRBJ1-4; tentative D call: TRBD1 (5 bases). Trimming shortened V by 1 base and J by 7 bases, and 16 bases separated the two germline ends. This CDR3 has 16 amino acids. Germline CDR1 reads SGHTA; CDR2 reads FQGNSA. In DNA form, the CDR3 reads TGTGCCAGCAGCTTAGGCTATATCCACGGGGGTGAAAAACTGTTTTTT. Translation gives CASSLGYIHGGEKLFF.

The chain joins TRBV7-9 to TRBJ1-4; D ambiguous. This CDR3 is built from 12 residues. The V gene lost 6 bases and the J gene lost 10 bases, with 12 bases spanning the gap. Germline V CDR1 and CDR2: SEHNR, FQNEAQ (reference sequence). In DNA form, the CDR3 reads TGTGCCAGCAGTCAATCGCGTGGAAAACTGTTTTTT. Protein sequence: CASSQSRGKLFF.

This chain uses TRBV19 with TRBJ2-7; D not certain. Germline V gene lookup returns CDR1 LNHDA and CDR2 SQIVND (reference sequence). This CDR3 is built from 15 residues. V was trimmed by 4 bases and J by 3 bases, leaving 16 bases between them. Here the CDR3 DNA reads TGTGCCAGTAGTACGGGCGGCCAAACCCTCTACGAGCAGTACTTC. Its translation: CASSTGGQTLYEQYF.

In regard to this clone: Other DNA sequences within the sample encode an identical CDR3. The chain uses TRBV27 and TRBJ1-4, with 8 nucleotides matching TRBD1. Germline V gene lookup returns CDR1 MNHEY and CDR2 SMNVEV (reference sequence). The CDR3 contains 14 residues. V shed 2 bases, J shed 8 bases, and the junction held 4 bases outside the gene matches. The CDR3 region is CASSLQGADEKLFF. The CDR3 nucleotides are TGTGCCAGCAGTTTACAGGGGGCGGACGAAAAACTGTTTTTT.

J is TRBJ1-5 and V is TRBV4-2; D may be TRBD1 (6 bases). V was cut by 0 bases and J by 6 bases, with 12 bases left in between. The CDR3 loop spans 15 amino acids. Germline V gene sequence: CDR1 LGHNA, CDR2 YNFKEQ. The CDR3 nucleotides read TGTGCCAGCAGCCAAGATAGGGGGTCGGGTCAGCCCCAGCATTTT. It yields the protein CASSQDRGSGQPQHF.

The chain is built from TRBV2 and TRBJ2-4, with D possibly being TRBD1 (6 bases). The CDR3 length is 14 residues. V was shortened by 1 base and J by 9 bases, with 13 bases between the two germline ends. Germline CDR1 SNHLY, CDR2 FYNNEI. The CDR3: CASSEEQGFAIQYF. In nucleotides, the CDR3 is TGTGCCAGCAGTGAAGAACAGGGCTTCGCCATTCAGTACTTC.

V is TRBV28 and J is TRBJ2-7, with 10 bases identical to TRBD2. Germline CDR1 reads MDHEN; CDR2 reads SYDVKM. The CDR3 extends over 16 amino acids. With V trimmed by 8 bases and J by 4 bases, 14 bases remained unmatched. CDR3 in amino acids: CASDLGGLAGVYEQYF. The CDR3, as DNA: TGTGCCAGCGATCTTGGGGGGCTAGCGGGAGTATACGAGCAGTACTTC.

In this sample, this clone turned up once. The chain is built from TRBV5-4 and TRBJ2-5, with D perhaps being TRBD1 or TRBD2 (5 bases each). The CDR3 is made up of 14 amino acids. Germline V gene lookup returns CDR1 SGHNT and CDR2 YYREEE (reference sequence). V shed 5 bases and J shed 1 base, with 12 bases lying between them. CDR3 region: CASRYGGPQETQYF. Here the CDR3 DNA reads TGTGCCAGCAGATATGGGGGTCCCCAAGAGACCCAGTACTTC.

On this clone itself: Other DNA sequences in this sample translate to the same CDR3. This rearrangement joins TRBV27 to TRBJ1-1; D is unresolved. The length of the CDR3 is 13 residues. Germline lookup yields CDR1 MNHEY and CDR2 SMNVEV (reference sequence). V was shortened by 3 bases and J by 2 bases, with 7 bases between the two germline ends. This CDR3 reads CASSFRANTEAFF. In nucleotides, the CDR3 is TGTGCCAGCAGTTTCCGCGCCAACACTGAAGCTTTCTTT.

This clone was counted between two and nine times. The chain is built from TRBV7-3 and TRBJ2-5; 8 nucleotides agree with TRBD2. Per the germline V gene, CDR1 is SGHTA and CDR2 is FQGTGA. V gave up 4 bases and J gave up 1 base; unmatched junction bases: 5. The CDR3 sequence is 15 residues long. The CDR3 loop is CASSSIAGPQETQYF. CDR3 bases: TGTGCCAGCAGCTCAATAGCGGGACCCCAAGAGACCCAGTACTTC.

This chain joins TRBV28 and TRBJ2-7, with 10 positions matching TRBD1. This CDR3 has 16 amino acids. CDR1 and CDR2 (germline): MDHEN, SYDVKM. V gave up 4 bases and J gave up 5 bases; unmatched junction bases: 11. Here the CDR3 reads CASSYLPGQGSHEQYF. The CDR3 nucleotides are TGTGCCAGCAGTTACCTCCCGGGACAGGGGTCCCACGAGCAGTACTTC.

The chain couples TRBV29-1 to TRBJ2-7; weak D call: TRBD1 (6 bases). The CDR3 covers 13 residues. Trimming removed 6 bases from V and 5 bases from J, with 17 bases in between. Germline CDR1 and CDR2: SQVTM and ANQGSEA. The CDR3 DNA reads TGCAGCGTCCCCTCGGACAGTAGGCACGAGCAGTACTTC. Its protein is CSVPSDSRHEQYF.

The chain links TRBV18 to TRBJ1-5; 8 nucleotides match TRBD1. V lost 4 bases, J lost 7 bases, and 9 bases stayed unmatched. The CDR3 loop spans 15 amino acids. CDR1 is KGHSH, CDR2 LQKENI, per germline. CDR3 DNA sequence: TGTGCCAGCTCACTTTTGGACAGGGCGAGCCAGCCCCAGCATTTT. This codes for CASSLLDRASQPQHF.

The chain combines TRBV4-1 with TRBJ2-7; TRBD1 matches at 8 bases. This CDR3 contains 18 residues. V lost 6 bases, J lost 2 bases, and 18 bases stayed unmatched. CDR1 MGHRA and CDR2 YSYEKL come from the germline V gene. The CDR3 nucleotides are TGCGCCAGCAGACACACTTTTCAGGGGGCGGGGACAGCCTACGAGCAGTACTTC. The encoded protein is CASRHTFQGAGTAYEQYF.

This rearrangement joins TRBV14 to TRBJ1-2, with TRBD1 matching 7 bases. V shed 2 bases and J 3 bases; nucleotides not matched to a gene: 12. The germline gives CDR1 SGHDN, CDR2 FVKESK. The CDR3 spans 17 residues. CDR3: CASSQQGGLYLDYGYTF. CDR3 bases: TGTGCCAGCAGCCAACAAGGGGGCCTCTACCTTGACTATGGCTACACCTTC.

This clone was observed a few times. Other nucleotide sequences from this sample produce the same CDR3. The rearrangement joins TRBV14 to TRBJ1-1; 7 nucleotides align to TRBD1. V was clipped by 4 bases and J by 4 bases; unmatched bases: 6. From germline, CDR1 is SGHDN and CDR2 FVKESK. The CDR3 is 14 amino acids. The CDR3 loop reads CASSLQGWGTEAFF. The CDR3 DNA reads TGTGCCAGCAGCCTACAGGGGTGGGGCACTGAAGCTTTCTTT.

The V gene is TRBV28, the J gene TRBJ1-2; the D is unclear. The CDR3 has 16 amino acids. The germline V and J ends were trimmed by 2 bases and 8 bases, with 21 bases remaining between them. Per germline, CDR1 MDHEN and CDR2 SYDVKM. This chain's CDR3 is CASSLTSGRIGEGYTF. In DNA, the CDR3 is TGTGCCAGCAGTTTAACCTCCGGACGAATCGGAGAAGGCTACACCTTC.

The chain combines TRBV4-2 with TRBJ1-4; 7 bases map to TRBD1. J was trimmed by 8 bases and V by 0 bases; bases with no gene match: 9. The germline CDR1 and CDR2 sequences are LGHNA and YNFKEQ. The CDR3 is 16 residues long. The chain's CDR3 is CASSQEAWAGGEKLFF. The CDR3 DNA is TGTGCCAGCAGCCAAGAAGCTTGGGCAGGGGGGGAAAAACTGTTTTTT.

The rearrangement joins TRBV2 to TRBJ1-4; 8 bases agree with TRBD1. Germline loops: CDR1 SNHLY, CDR2 FYNNEI. The CDR3 extends over 14 amino acids. The trim removed 7 bases at V and 8 bases at J, leaving 9 bases unmatched. CDR3 loop: CASTKGQAGEKLFF. The CDR3 nucleotides are TGTGCCAGCACTAAGGGACAGGCAGGAGAAAAACTGTTTTTT.

To note about this clone: The sample contains more than one DNA sequence encoding this CDR3. This chain links TRBV11-3 with TRBJ2-1, with D possibly TRBD2 on 6 matching bases. V was pared by 3 bases and J by 5 bases, with 8 bases between. Germline CDR1 is SGHNT and CDR2 is YENEEA. The CDR3 has 13 residues. CDR3 amino acids: CASSFSGNNEQFF. As DNA, the CDR3 is TGTGCCAGCAGCTTTAGCGGAAACAATGAGCAGTTCTTC.

The V and J genes are TRBV27 and TRBJ2-7; no definite D call. The V end lost 4 bases, the J end lost 3 bases, and 10 bases lay between the germline ends. CDR3 length: 13 amino acids. Germline-derived CDR1 and CDR2 are MNHEY and SMNVEV (reference sequence). In DNA form, the CDR3 reads TGTGCCAGCAGTTCCACCCGGCTCTACGAGCAGTACTTC. Residues: CASSSTRLYEQYF.

The chain joins TRBV2 to TRBJ1-2, with a weak D call TRBD1 (5 bases). V lost 6 bases, J lost 2 bases, and 10 bases lay in between. The CDR3 loop spans 13 amino acids. Germline assignment: CDR1 SNHLY and CDR2 FYNNEI. The CDR3 loop reads CASRGEGNYGYTF. The CDR3 coding sequence is TGTGCCAGCAGGGGGGAGGGGAACTATGGCTACACCTTC.

The chain couples TRBV14 to TRBJ2-7; perhaps TRBD2 as D (5 bases). Germline CDR1 reads SGHDN; CDR2 reads FVKESK. V lost 0 bases and J lost 11, with 11 bases in between. This CDR3 is built from 12 residues. CDR3 sequence: CASSQDPETKYF. The CDR3 DNA is TGTGCCAGCAGCCAAGATCCTGAGACTAAGTACTTC.